This T cell receptor beta chain was observed in a study of CD8 T cells in ankylosing spondylitis. Broader study findings: Several highly homologous variants formed a TCR beta motif that appeared characteristic of ankylosing spondylitis blood.

This CDR3 is built from 14 residues. V was trimmed by 1 base and J by 6 bases, leaving 10 bases between them. Per the germline V gene, CDR1 is SGHTA and CDR2 is FQGNSA. This clonotype appeared many times. What it binds is unknown. For TCR beta, libraries came from quantitative 5'-RACE with molecular barcodes. One entry per CDR3 protein results from TCRdb running MiXCR on the 5' RACE reads. Here the sample spans 750,000 to 850,000 distinct CDR3 sequences, about an eighth being singletons. The chain has TRBV7-2 and TRBJ2-1; no reliable D call. The sequencing input was blood, either unsorted or a sorted T cell fraction (not recorded which). This TCR came from a male donor with ankylosing spondylitis. This CDR3 reads CASSLVPDANEQFF. The CDR3 DNA is TGTGCCAGCAGCTTAGTTCCGGACGCCAATGAGCAGTTCTTC.